The 26 T cell receptor beta chains below come from one sample, sequenced in a study of T-cell reconstitution after alpha-beta-depleted transplantation in children. Preparation of the TCRbeta library used unique molecular identifiers. Each CDR3 protein is one row after TCRdb ran MiXCR on the PCR reads. The sample consists of hundreds of thousands of distinct CDR3 sequences, about 11% of them appearing once. Sequenced here: PBMCs from the stem cell graft donor, sampled from the stem cell graft. All receptors come from a human donor who donated a stem cell graft to a child with acute myeloid leukemia.

This clonotype came up many times. CDR3 nucleotide sequence: TGTGCCAGCAGCCAGGATTTTCGCTATACGCAGTATTTT. Amino acids: CASSQDFRYTQYF. This chain uses TRBV3-1 with TRBJ2-3; D is unclear. Germline assignment: CDR1 LGHDT and CDR2 YNNKEL (reference sequence). Trimming pared 3 bases from V and 7 bases from J, leaving 11 bases between. This CDR3 is built from 13 residues.

This clonotype came up many times. V and J are TRBV29-1 and TRBJ2-7; no reliable D call. The CDR3 consists of 11 residues. Trimming stripped 6 bases from V and 2 bases from J, with 8 bases between. The germline V gene encodes CDR1 SQVTM and CDR2 ANQGSEA. The CDR3 loop reads CSVGDTYEQYF. CDR3 bases: TGCAGCGTCGGAGACACCTACGAGCAGTACTTC.

This clonotype was seen a handful of times. This chain connects TRBV12-3 or TRBV12-4 to TRBJ2-1; 12 bases fit TRBD2. With V trimmed by 6 bases and J by 7 bases, 13 bases remained unmatched. The CDR3 consists of 17 residues. The CDR3 DNA follows: TGTGCCAGCAGGTACCGGACTAGCGGGATGCCTGGGAATGAGCAGTTCTTC. It is translated as CASRYRTSGMPGNEQFF.

This chain links TRBV29-1 with TRBJ2-1; D uncertain. Germline lookup yields CDR1 SQVTM and CDR2 ANQGSEA. Trimming pared 7 bases from V and 12 bases from J, leaving 16 bases between. This CDR3 is 11 amino acids long. CDR3 protein: CSAPGGNAQFF. Written as DNA, the CDR3 is TGCAGCGCCCCCGGCGGTAACGCGCAGTTCTTC.

V gene TRBV11-2 combines with J gene TRBJ2-7; D gene uncertain. Trimming left V 4 bases short and J 3 bases short, with 13 bases between. There are 14 residues in the CDR3. CDR1 and CDR2 from the germline V gene are SGHAT and FQNNGV. As DNA, the CDR3 is TGTGCCAGCAGCTCCGACCGAATCCACTACGAGCAGTACTTC. Translating it yields CASSSDRIHYEQYF. The full variable domain, completed using reference TRBV11-2 and TRBJ2-7, is EAGVAQSPRYKIIEKRQSVAFWCNPISGHATLYWYQQILGQGPKLLIQFQNNGVVDDSQLPKDRFSAERLKGVDSTLKIQPAKLEDSAVYLCASSSDRIHYEQYFGPGTRLTVT.

This chain uses TRBV5-6 with TRBJ1-3; the match to TRBD1 covers 8 bases. Germline assignment: CDR1 SGHDT and CDR2 YYEEEE. V trimming: 1 base; J trimming: 2 bases; junction bases outside the gene matches: 5. This CDR3 comprises 16 residues. The CDR3 region is CASSLRTGSAGNTIYF. In DNA form, the CDR3 reads TGTGCCAGCAGCTTGAGGACAGGGTCTGCTGGAAACACCATATATTTT.

For the CDR3, the DNA is TGCGCCAGCACCGTGGCGGACCAAGAGACCCAGTACTTC. Translated, it gives CASTVADQETQYF. The chain joins TRBV5-1 to TRBJ2-5; D call uncertain. The CDR3 runs to 13 residues. Trimming removed 6 bases at V and 0 bases at J, with 9 bases between. Germline values: CDR1 SGHRS, CDR2 YFSETQ.

This clonotype occurred a few times. The V call is TRBV12-3 or TRBV12-4, the J call TRBJ2-1, with D unresolved. This CDR3 is 17 amino acids long. V was trimmed by 3 bases and J by 5 bases, leaving 20 bases between them. The CDR3 is CASSFQVGPKSDNEQFF. CDR3 bases: TGTGCCAGCAGTTTCCAAGTCGGGCCAAAGTCGGACAATGAGCAGTTCTTC.

This clonotype was counted only a few times. The chain joins TRBV27 to TRBJ2-3, with D possibly being TRBD2 (6 bases). CDR1 is MNHEY, CDR2 SMNVEV, per germline (reference sequence). The CDR3 has 16 amino acids. V lost 3 bases and J lost 2, with 15 bases in between. The CDR3 DNA is TGTGCCAGCAGTTTTAATTTACTAGCCGCCACAGATACGCAGTATTTT. Its translation: CASSFNLLAATDTQYF.

This chain joins TRBV20-1 and TRBJ2-3; 8 bases fit TRBD2. The CDR3 covers 14 residues. Germline V CDR1 and CDR2: DFQATT, SNEGSKA (reference sequence). With V trimmed by 5 bases and J by 0 bases, 4 bases remained unmatched. For the CDR3, the DNA is TGCAGTGCTCTGTCTAGCGGGAGCACAGATACGCAGTATTTT. Amino acid sequence: CSALSSGSTDTQYF.

This clonotype showed up just a few times. The chain has TRBV20-1 and TRBJ2-1; 8 nucleotides agree with TRBD2. The germline CDR1 and CDR2 sequences are DFQATT and SNEGSKA (reference sequence). V trimming: 5 bases; J trimming: 8 bases; junction bases outside the gene matches: 8. The CDR3 contains 13 residues. The CDR3 nucleotides read TGCAGTGCTGTAGCGGGAACCATCGATGAGCAGTTCTTC. This translates into CSAVAGTIDEQFF.

V is TRBV29-1 and J is TRBJ2-5, with 7 bases that match TRBD1. Trimming at V came to 5 bases and at J to 0 bases, leaving 3 bases not matched to a gene. The CDR3 covers 13 residues. Germline assignment: CDR1 SQVTM and CDR2 ANQGSEA. The DNA of the CDR3 is TGCAGCGTTAAGGGACAGTACCAAGAGACCCAGTACTTC. Residues: CSVKGQYQETQYF.

In its sample, this clonotype was seen many times. This chain joins TRBV13 and TRBJ2-3; D is uncertain. The CDR3 is 17 amino acids. Germline CDR1 is PRHDT and CDR2 is FYEKMQ (reference sequence). V shed 6 bases and J shed 0 bases, with 19 bases lying between them. The CDR3: CASSPDLTFTSTDTQYF. The CDR3 DNA follows: TGTGCCAGCAGTCCTGATTTGACATTTACTAGCACAGATACGCAGTATTTT.

Only a few counts were recorded for this clonotype. The gene calls are TRBV11-2 and TRBJ2-3; 14 bases line up with TRBD2. This CDR3 has 19 residues. Trimming cost V 3 bases and J 8 bases; bases outside gene matches: 16. Germline lookup yields CDR1 SGHAT and CDR2 FQNNGV. CDR3: CASSFRLAGGPGIDRTQYF. The DNA for the CDR3 is TGTGCCAGCAGCTTTCGACTAGCGGGAGGGCCCGGAATTGATCGTACGCAGTATTTT.

V and J are TRBV4-3 and TRBJ2-1; no clear D gene. The germline gives CDR1 LGHNA, CDR2 YSLEER. CDR3 size: 13 residues. The V end was cut by 5 bases, the J end by 2 bases, with 7 bases between. In DNA form, the CDR3 reads TGCGCCAGCAGCGAAGGACCCTACAATGAGCAGTTCTTC. This codes for CASSEGPYNEQFF.

Only a few counts were recorded for this clonotype. The rearrangement joins TRBV6-5 to TRBJ2-5; 8 positions match TRBD2. This CDR3 has 16 residues. V lost 4 bases and J lost 1; bases outside the gene matches: 8. Germline V gives CDR1 MNHEY, CDR2 SVGAGI. CDR3: CASSSWAGGVQETQYF. CDR3 bases: TGTGCCAGCAGTTCCTGGGCGGGAGGCGTCCAAGAGACCCAGTACTTC.

This chain links TRBV29-1 with TRBJ2-1; TRBD2 matches 7 bases. This CDR3 has 14 amino acids. The ends lost 8 bases at V and 4 bases at J; junction bases unmatched: 11. Germline V lookup: CDR1 SQVTM, CDR2 ANQGSEA. The CDR3 spells CSIVRSGGYNEQFF. The CDR3 DNA reads as TGCAGCATTGTCCGGTCGGGGGGATACAATGAGCAGTTCTTC.

This clonotype was found many times. The chain recombines TRBV29-1 with TRBJ2-7, with 7 bases aligning to TRBD1. Germline V lookup: CDR1 SQVTM, CDR2 ANQGSEA. V dropped 4 bases and J dropped 2; count of bases not matched to a gene: 5. The CDR3 loop spans 13 amino acids. The CDR3, as DNA: TGCAGCGTTGGCGGGCAGGGGGCCTACGAGCAGTACTTC. It translates to CSVGGQGAYEQYF.

The V call is TRBV12-3 or TRBV12-4, the J call TRBJ1-4; TRBD1 is a possible D gene (5 bases). This CDR3 has 15 residues. The V end was cut by 7 bases, the J end by 0 bases, with 12 bases between. CDR3 protein: CASNGGASTNEKLFF. The CDR3 coding sequence is TGTGCCAGCAACGGGGGAGCTTCAACTAATGAAAAACTGTTTTTT.

Remarks on this clonotype: A much more abundant neighbour one base away suggests this may be a read error. Since the CDR3 does not end with the conserved phenylalanine or tryptophan, this likely comes from a read error. This chain links TRBV28 with TRBJ2-3, with D perhaps matching TRBD2 (6 bases). V shed 4 bases and J shed 1 base, with 12 bases lying between them. CDR3 length: 15 residues. CDR1 and CDR2 (germline): MDHEN, SYDVKM. This CDR3 is CASSSRGTRTDTQYI. Written as DNA, the CDR3 is TGTGCCAGCAGTTCCCGCGGGACGCGCACAGATACGCAGTATATT.

This sequence joins TRBV6-5 and TRBJ2-7; D might be TRBD1 (5 bases). CDR3 length: 14 residues. Germline V gene lookup returns CDR1 MNHEY and CDR2 SVGAGI. V lost 2 bases to trimming and J lost 5 bases, with 13 bases between them. DNA for the CDR3: TGTGCCAGCAGTTACCGAACAGGTCTAGACGAGCAGTACTTC. It codes for CASSYRTGLDEQYF.

The chain is built from TRBV7-9 and TRBJ2-2, with D possibly TRBD2 on 6 matching bases. The germline V and J ends were trimmed by 8 bases and 4 bases, with 17 bases remaining between them. This CDR3 is 15 amino acids long. Germline CDR1 and CDR2: SEHNR and FQNEAQ (reference sequence). This chain's CDR3 is CASDTNTGSTGELFF. CDR3 sequence (DNA): TGTGCCAGCGATACCAATACCGGGAGCACCGGGGAGCTGTTTTTT. The variable domain in full, completed from reference TRBV7-9 and TRBJ2-2, reads DTGVSQNPRHKITKRGQNVTFRCDPISEHNRLYWYRQTLGQGPEFLTYFQNEAQLEKSRLLSDRFSAERPKGSFSTLEIQRTEQGDSAMYLCASDTNTGSTGELFFGEGSRLTVL.

This sequence joins TRBV7-9 and TRBJ2-4; no clear D. Trimming left V 1 base short and J 10 bases short, with 11 bases between. Germline V gene sequence: CDR1 SEHNR, CDR2 FQNEAQ (reference sequence). This CDR3 comprises 13 residues. The DNA for the CDR3 is TGTGCCAGCAGCTTAGAGGAGCTTTCGATTCAGTACTTC. Amino acids: CASSLEELSIQYF.

The chain employs TRBV25-1 and TRBJ2-1, with D maybe TRBD1 (6 bases). The length of the CDR3 is 14 residues. The ends were cut back, 4 bases at V and 6 bases at J, with 13 bases in the middle. Per germline, CDR1 MGHDK and CDR2 SYGVNS. The CDR3 here is CASSGRDILNEQFF. As DNA, the CDR3 is TGTGCCAGCAGTGGTCGGGACATCCTCAATGAGCAGTTCTTC.

With regard to this clonotype: The germline gene is not matched at one end of the junction; a read error may be the cause. The chain is built from TRBV9 and TRBJ2-7; 10 bases align to TRBD1. The CDR3 has 13 amino acids. CDR1 is SGDLS and CDR2 is YYNGEE in the germline V gene. This chain's CDR3 is CARPLGTGDELYF. CDR3 sequence (DNA): TGTGCCAGACCCCTGGGGACAGGGGACGAGCTGTACTTC.

This sequence joins TRBV5-1 and TRBJ2-5, with a possible D match to TRBD2 (6 bases). The CDR3 has 16 amino acids. V was clipped by 4 bases and J by 2 bases, with 18 bases between them. Germline CDR1 is SGHRS and CDR2 is YFSETQ. This chain's CDR3 is CASSRSGRGLQETQYF. CDR3 bases: TGCGCCAGCAGCCGATCAGGACGGGGACTTCAAGAGACCCAGTACTTC.